This T cell receptor beta chain was recovered during a study of OX40 agonist ivuxolimab in advanced cancers. Study in general: Eligibility admitted prior anti-PD-1, anti-PD-L1 or anti-CTLA-4 therapy; 35% to 40% had some.

Libraries were prepared by immunoSEQ multiplex PCR; TCRdb keeps only in-frame clonotypes and omits some of them. The repertoire holds tens of thousands of clones, with nearly 90% as singletons. The length of the CDR3 is 15 residues. This sample comprised CD4+ or CD8+ T cells sorted from blood, obtained in a trial of the OX40 agonist ivuxolimab. The sequence derives from an adult with an advanced solid tumor such as melanoma, head and neck, liver or kidney cancer. The J gene is TRBJ1-1, the V gene TRBV21-1. TRBV21-1 is marked as a pseudogene. Here the CDR3 reads CASSRGGLLGTEAFF. In nucleotides, the CDR3 is TGTGCCAGCAGCCGCGGGGGGCTCTTGGGCACTGAAGCTTTCTTT.